This TCR beta chain was recovered during a study of blood T cell repertoires in COVID-19. Study-level information: COVID-19 samples collected from the United States, Italy and Spain covered acute and convalescent phases.

The CDR3 covers 17 residues. V was pared by 6 bases and J by 6 bases, with 26 bases between. Germline CDR1 reads SGHTA; CDR2 reads FQGNSA. Some clones are missing from TCRdb's copy, which holds only in-frame ones; the method was immunoSEQ multiplex PCR. The table shows some 140,000 clones, with about 77% occurring only once. This chain joins TRBV7-2 and TRBJ2-5; D is perhaps TRBD2 (6 bases). The clonotype originates from a man of 80 years or more with acute or convalescent COVID-19. Material: peripheral blood. The CDR3 DNA sequence: TGTGCCAGCAGTTGGAAAGAGATATCGGGGGACGGGAAGACCCAGTACTTC. It yields the protein CASSWKEISGDGKTQYF.